These 2 T cell receptor beta chains were sequenced from one sample in a study of radiation and T cells in renal cell carcinoma. Time point defined: blood 4 weeks post-SBRT, at nephrectomy. Treatment defined: 15 Gy SBRT to primary tumor, nephrectomy 4 weeks later. Libraries were prepared by immunoSEQ multiplex PCR; TCRdb keeps only in-frame clonotypes and omits some of them. The sample carries roughly 160,000 clones, about 87% recorded once. The starting material was blood, obtained from a patient whose treatment included radiotherapy and nephrectomy. All receptors derive from a woman aged 45-59 years with renal cell carcinoma.

The gene calls are TRBV7-2 and TRBJ2-1; no clear D. The V end lost 5 bases, the J end lost 10 bases, and 9 bases lay between the germline ends. CDR1 is SGHTA, CDR2 FQGNSA, per germline. The CDR3 is made up of 11 amino acids. CDR3 bases: TGTGCCAGCAGCCTTACAAGAGAGCAGTTCTTC. Translating it yields CASSLTREQFF.

The chain combines TRBV11-2 with TRBJ1-1; TRBD1 agrees at 7 bases. Germline trimming cut 4 bases from V and 0 bases from J; bases unmatched to any gene: 8. Germline CDR1 is SGHAT and CDR2 is FQNNGV. The CDR3 is 16 amino acids. The CDR3 region is CASSSRTGTMNTEAFF. In DNA, the CDR3 is TGTGCCAGCAGCTCGCGGACAGGTACTATGAACACTGAAGCTTTCTTT.